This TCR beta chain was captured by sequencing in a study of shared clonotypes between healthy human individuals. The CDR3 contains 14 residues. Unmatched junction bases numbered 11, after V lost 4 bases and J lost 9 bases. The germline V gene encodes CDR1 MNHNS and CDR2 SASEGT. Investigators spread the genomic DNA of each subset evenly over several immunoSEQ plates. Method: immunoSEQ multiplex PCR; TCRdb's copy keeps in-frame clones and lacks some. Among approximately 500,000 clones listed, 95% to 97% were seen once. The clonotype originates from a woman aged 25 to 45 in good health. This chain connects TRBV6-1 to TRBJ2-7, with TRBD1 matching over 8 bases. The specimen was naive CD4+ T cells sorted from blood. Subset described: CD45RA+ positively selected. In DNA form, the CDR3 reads TGTGCCAGCAGTGCTATGGGACAGGCGGGCGTGCAGTACTTC. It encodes CASSAMGQAGVQYF.